The 25 T cell receptor beta chains listed next were all sequenced from one sample in a study of cytomegalovirus exposure and HLA in healthy donors. The PCR employed 60 Vbeta primers together with 13 Jbeta primers. The table came from immunoSEQ multiplex PCR; TCRdb's copy has only in-frame clones and leaves some out. Of some 150,000 clones in the sample, about 80% were seen once. The sample consisted of PBMCs. These receptors all stem from a woman aged 35 to 49 in good health and CMV-seronegative.

The V gene is TRBV2, the J gene TRBJ1-5; 7 positions match TRBD1. The CDR3 is made up of 15 amino acids. V lost 7 bases and J lost 4; bases outside the gene matches: 10. CDR1 SNHLY and CDR2 FYNNEI come from the germline V gene. The CDR3 loop is CASTLEGTVNQPQHF. In DNA form, the CDR3 reads TGTGCCAGCACTTTGGAGGGGACAGTAAATCAGCCCCAGCATTTT.

This chain connects TRBV7-9 to TRBJ2-3; the D gene is possibly TRBD2 (5 bases). The CDR3 covers 15 residues. Germline loops: CDR1 SEHNR, CDR2 FQNEAQ (reference sequence). The V and J ends lost 4 bases and 4 bases respectively, with 15 bases between them. The CDR3 reads CASSSTEESPDTQYF. The DNA for the CDR3 is TGTGCCAGCAGCTCCACGGAGGAAAGCCCAGATACGCAGTATTTT.

This clone has just one count. The rearrangement joins TRBV5-1 to TRBJ2-7; maybe TRBD2 (5 bases). There are 16 residues in the CDR3. The V gene's germline CDR1 is SGHRS and CDR2 YFSETQ. Between the trimmed V and J ends, which lost 4 bases and 1 base, there was a span of 18 bases. In nucleotides, the CDR3 is TGCGCCAGCAGCCGCTCGGACGGAGGATTTTCCTACGAGCAGTACTTC. Translation: CASSRSDGGFSYEQYF.

V is TRBV15 and J is TRBJ2-2; D possibly corresponds to TRBD1 (6 bases). In germline, CDR1 is LNHNV, CDR2 YYDKDF (reference sequence). The V end was cut by 1 base, the J end by 1 base, with 10 bases between. The CDR3 runs to 16 residues. CDR3 amino acids: CATSRGRGQNTGELFF. DNA for the CDR3: TGTGCCACCAGCAGAGGTAGGGGACAGAACACCGGGGAGCTGTTTTTT.

The rearrangement joins TRBV7-3 to TRBJ2-1; possibly TRBD2 for D (6 bases). This CDR3 region has 14 residues. In germline, CDR1 is SGHTA, CDR2 FQGTGA. Trimming took off 4 bases at V and 5 bases at J, with 12 bases between the two ends. DNA for the CDR3: TGTGCCAGCAGCTCGGGAGTAAGGGACAATGAGCAGTTCTTC. Protein: CASSSGVRDNEQFF.

In its sample, this clone was seen a few times. V gene TRBV28 combines with J gene TRBJ2-7, with D tentatively TRBD2 (6 bases). In germline, CDR1 is MDHEN, CDR2 SYDVKM. Trimming took off 0 bases at V and 0 bases at J, with 15 bases between the two ends. CDR3 length: 17 residues. The CDR3 sequence: CASSLWRGSPGSYEQYF. CDR3 nucleotides: TGTGCCAGCAGTTTATGGCGGGGCAGCCCGGGCTCCTACGAGCAGTACTTC.

The chain combines TRBV7-2 with TRBJ1-2; 7 bases match TRBD1. V lost 5 bases and J lost 8; bases outside the gene matches: 8. Germline values: CDR1 SGHTA, CDR2 FQGNSA. The CDR3 is 13 residues long. This chain's CDR3 is CASSPRQGSGYTF. The CDR3 DNA follows: TGTGCCAGCAGCCCTAGACAGGGATCAGGCTACACCTTC.

The chain has TRBV5-5 and TRBJ2-7, with 16 positions matching TRBD2. Germline V gene sequence: CDR1 SGHKS, CDR2 YYEKEE (reference sequence). With V trimmed by 0 bases and J by 3 bases, 3 bases remained unmatched. The CDR3 sequence is 17 residues long. The CDR3: CASSLAGTSGRVYEQYF. CDR3 DNA: TGTGCCAGCAGCTTGGCCGGGACTAGCGGGAGGGTCTACGAGCAGTACTTC.

This clone was counted once. This chain links TRBV28 with TRBJ1-1, with a tentative D call TRBD1 (5 bases). The V end lost 4 bases, the J end lost 3 bases, and 9 bases lay between the germline ends. In germline, CDR1 is MDHEN, CDR2 SYDVKM. The CDR3 covers 13 residues. The CDR3 DNA sequence: TGTGCCAGCAGTTGGAGACAGTACACTGAAGCTTTCTTT. Protein: CASSWRQYTEAFF.

The CDR3: CASSSGGAGGTDTQYF. CDR3 nucleotide sequence: TGTGCCAGCAGCTCAGGCGGGGCGGGAGGCACAGATACGCAGTATTTT. The genes are TRBV5-4 and TRBJ2-3, with TRBD2 matching 7 bases. CDR1 SGHNT and CDR2 YYREEE come from the germline V gene (reference sequence). Trimming removed 3 bases from V and 1 base from J; junction bases left unmatched: 8. CDR3 size: 16 residues. The full variable domain, rest sourced from reference TRBV5-4 and TRBJ2-3, is ETGVTQSPTHLIKTRGQQVTLRCSSQSGHNTVSWYQQALGQGPQFIFQYYREEENGRGNFPPRFSGLQFPNYSSELNVNALELDDSALYLCASSSGGAGGTDTQYFGPGTRLTVL.

The V call is TRBV2, the J call TRBJ2-3, with 9 nucleotides matching TRBD2. Germline V CDR1 and CDR2: SNHLY, FYNNEI. The CDR3 contains 15 residues. V lost 3 bases and J lost 2; bases outside the gene matches: 3. CDR3: CASSETSGSTDTQYF. The CDR3, as DNA: TGTGCCAGCAGTGAGACTAGCGGATCCACAGATACGCAGTATTTT.

This chain links TRBV7-2 with TRBJ2-5; weak D call: TRBD1 (5 bases). Germline CDR1 is SGHTA and CDR2 is FQGNSA. V dropped 1 base and J dropped 5 bases, with 11 bases sitting between them. The CDR3 has 14 residues. The DNA of the CDR3 is TGTGCCAGCAGCTTAGGGGGCAATTTGGAGACCCAGTACTTC. It encodes CASSLGGNLETQYF.

The genes are TRBV18 and TRBJ2-7; 10 bases are shared with TRBD2. Germline loops: CDR1 KGHSH, CDR2 LQKENI. Germline trimming cut 6 bases from V and 3 bases from J; bases unmatched to any gene: 11. This CDR3 is built from 16 residues. CDR3 in DNA: TGTGCCAGCTCTAGCTTAGCGGGAGGTTACTTCTACGAGCAGTACTTC. Its translation is CASSSLAGGYFYEQYF.

This clone was detected only once. This CDR3 is CASSLTRRGGTDTQYF. CDR3 DNA: TGTGCCAGCAGCTTAACGAGGCGGGGGGGCACAGATACGCAGTATTTT. This chain uses TRBV7-9 with TRBJ2-3, with TRBD2 identical over 8 bases. The V gene's germline CDR1 is SEHNR and CDR2 FQNEAQ (reference sequence). The ends lost 2 bases at V and 1 base at J; junction bases unmatched: 5. This CDR3 is 16 amino acids long.

This clone came up once. This sequence joins TRBV19 and TRBJ2-7; perhaps TRBD1 as D (6 bases). This CDR3 is 13 amino acids long. Between the trimmed V and J ends, which lost 1 base and 2 bases, there was a span of 6 bases. In germline, CDR1 is LNHDA, CDR2 SQIVND (reference sequence). The CDR3 sequence is CASSIAGAYEQYF. CDR3 DNA: TGTGCCAGTAGTATAGCAGGGGCCTACGAGCAGTACTTC. Drawing the rest from reference TRBV19 and TRBJ2-7, the complete variable domain is DGGITQSPKYLFRKEGQNVTLSCEQNLNHDAMYWYRQDPGQGLRLIYYSQIVNDFQKGDIAEGYSVSREKKESFPLTVTSAQKNPTAFYLCASSIAGAYEQYFGPGTRLTVT.

The chain carries TRBV16 and TRBJ1-1; D ambiguous. V gave up 4 bases and J gave up 3 bases, with 9 bases separating them. Germline V gene sequence: CDR1 KGHSY, CDR2 FQNENV. This CDR3 is 13 amino acids long. The CDR3 nucleotides are TGTGCCAGCAGCCGCCAACAGTACACTGAAGCTTTCTTT. Protein product: CASSRQQYTEAFF.

The chain is built from TRBV28 and TRBJ1-1, with D unclear. Germline CDR1 and CDR2: MDHEN and SYDVKM. Trimming stripped 2 bases from V and 6 bases from J, with 19 bases between. This CDR3 region has 16 residues. As DNA, the CDR3 is TGTGCCAGCAGTTTACGGGATTGGACCTCAAGGGCTGAAGCTTTCTTT. Its translation: CASSLRDWTSRAEAFF.

With respect to this clone: Other DNA variants within this sample encode the same CDR3. The rearrangement joins TRBV4-2 to TRBJ2-3, with D perhaps matching TRBD2 (7 bases). From germline, CDR1 is LGHNA and CDR2 YNFKEQ. V shed 1 base and J shed 4 bases, with 9 bases lying between them. The CDR3 has 14 residues. Here the CDR3 reads CASSQVGGPDTQYF. The CDR3 nucleotides read TGTGCCAGCAGCCAAGTCGGGGGGCCAGATACGCAGTATTTT.

The chain employs TRBV28 and TRBJ2-7, with TRBD1 matching over 10 bases. V lost 6 bases and J lost 1; bases outside the gene matches: 9. The CDR3 is made up of 16 amino acids. Per the germline V gene, CDR1 is MDHEN and CDR2 is SYDVKM. The CDR3 nucleotides read TGTGCCAGCAGGGCACCCCTGGGACAGGGGTCCTACGAGCAGTACTTC. Amino acids: CASRAPLGQGSYEQYF.

The J gene is TRBJ2-2, the V gene TRBV7-3; 13 positions agree with TRBD2. Germline V lookup: CDR1 SGHTA, CDR2 FQGTGA. This CDR3 contains 17 residues. The V and J ends lost 5 bases and 4 bases, in that order; junction bases with no gene match: 7. The DNA of the CDR3 is TGTGCCAGCAGCCCCTCCGGACTAGCGGGAGTCACCGGGGAGCTGTTTTTT. Translation: CASSPSGLAGVTGELFF. The variable domain in full, with the rest retrieved from reference TRBV7-3 and TRBJ2-2, is GAGVSQTPSNKVTEKGKYVELRCDPISGHTALYWYRQSLGQGPEFLIYFQGTGAADDSGLPNDRFFAVRPEGSVSTLKIQRTERGDSAVYLCASSPSGLAGVTGELFFGEGSRLTVL.

The chain combines TRBV5-1 with TRBJ1-1; D is possibly TRBD1 (5 bases). V was shortened by 4 bases and J by 7 bases, with 14 bases between the two germline ends. Germline CDR1 SGHRS, CDR2 YFSETQ. The CDR3 consists of 13 residues. The CDR3: CASSPPGGLEAFF. CDR3 bases: TGCGCCAGCAGCCCGCCCGGGGGTCTTGAAGCTTTCTTT. Combining the CDR3 with reference TRBV5-1 and TRBJ1-1 gives the whole variable domain KAGVTQTPRYLIKTRGQQVTLSCSPISGHRSVSWYQQTPGQGLQFLFEYFSETQRNKGNFPGRFSGRQFSNSRSEMNVSTLELGDSALYLCASSPPGGLEAFFGQGTRLTVV.

The chain joins TRBV4-3 to TRBJ2-7; TRBD2 matches 14 bases. CDR3 length: 18 residues. With V trimmed by 0 bases and J by 7 bases, 11 bases remained unmatched. CDR1 and CDR2 (germline): LGHNA, YSLEER. For the CDR3, the DNA is TGCGCCAGCAGCCAAGAGGGACTAGCGGGAGACGGCCGCGGGGAGCAGTACTTC. Protein sequence: CASSQEGLAGDGRGEQYF.

The V gene is TRBV5-6, the J gene TRBJ2-7, with TRBD1 identical over 9 bases. The germline gives CDR1 SGHDT, CDR2 YYEEEE. After removal of 3 bases from V and 5 bases from J, the junction contained 3 bases not matched to a gene. The CDR3 extends over 13 amino acids. CDR3 sequence: CASSYRGHNEQYF. CDR3 DNA sequence: TGTGCCAGCAGCTACAGGGGGCATAACGAGCAGTACTTC.

The gene calls are TRBV11-1 and TRBJ2-7; unclear D gene. The ends were cut back, 3 bases at V and 3 bases at J, with 6 bases in the middle. Germline values: CDR1 SGHAT, CDR2 FQDESV (reference sequence). There are 12 residues in the CDR3. The CDR3 sequence: CASSLHIYEQYF. In DNA, the CDR3 is TGTGCCAGCAGCTTGCACATCTACGAGCAGTACTTC.

With regard to this clone: This sample also contains other DNA sequences that code for the same CDR3. V is TRBV18 and J is TRBJ2-3, with TRBD1 matching 11 bases. The germline CDR1 and CDR2 sequences are KGHSH and LQKENI. The CDR3 runs 15 residues. Trimming removed 2 bases from V and 4 bases from J; junction bases left unmatched: 2. CDR3 in DNA: TGTGCCAGCTCACCATCGGGACAGGGGGCAGATACGCAGTATTTT. Protein: CASSPSGQGADTQYF.